This record looks at one T cell receptor (beta chain) sequence and its context. Its antigen is currently unknown. This sample is part of a study of T cell responses to AZD1222 COVID-19 vaccine. Points from the study as a whole: The study sampled repertoires only after the peak T cell response.

Assay used: immunoSEQ multiplex PCR; TCRdb lists only in-frame clones, some missing. The sample consists of 180,000 or so clones, about 90% of them appearing once. Trimming removed 8 bases from V and 8 bases from J; junction bases left unmatched: 13. Germline V gene data show CDR1 as MGHDK and CDR2 as SYGVNS. This CDR3 region has 14 residues. J is TRBJ1-2 and V is TRBV25-1; 8 bases align to TRBD1. The sequenced sample was peripheral blood, obtained 28 days after the second AZD1222 dose. This TCR derives from an adult who received the AZD1222 COVID-19 vaccine. CDR3 sequence (DNA): TGTGCCAGCGGGGAGACAGGGGTTTACCGAGGCTACACCTTC. Translated, it gives CASGETGVYRGYTF.